Sequencing of this T cell receptor (beta chain) was carried out in a study of post-analysis software for immune sequencing data. Turning to the study itself: In terms of disease course, relapsing-remitting, secondary progressive and progressive-relapsing multiple sclerosis were included.

Unique molecular identifiers were present in the TCR beta cDNA libraries. From the PCR reads, TCRdb called clonotypes with MiXCR, one entry per CDR3 protein. The sample holds roughly 580,000 distinct CDR3 sequences, about 44% seen once. CDR1 and CDR2 (germline): MGHRA, YSYEKL. This CDR3 region has 15 residues. Trimming took 0 bases from V and 10 from J; bases not matched to a gene: 8. A note on this clonotype: Its antigen is as yet unknown.

General observations from the study: The study found TRBV5-6, TRBV5-1 and TRBV20-1 among five TRBV segments more frequent in patients than controls. Patients with multiple sclerosis recorded significantly lower normalized Chao1 diversity than controls, the study found. Strong co-clustering by F measure linked samples that shared a preparation batch.

The rearrangement links TRBV4-1 to TRBJ1-2; 10 bases fit TRBD1. The clonotype comes from a girl aged 10 to 17 with multiple sclerosis. Sequenced: blood. The chain's CDR3 is CASSQDWDRGQFYTF. The CDR3, as DNA: TGCGCCAGCAGCCAAGATTGGGACAGGGGACAATTCTACACCTTC.